These 31 T cell receptor beta chains share one sample of origin, sequenced in a study of Ad26.COV2.S vaccination and SARS-CoV-2 variants (dated by TCRdb to about 2021). Library creation used the immunoSEQ multiplex PCR assay. TCRdb limited this immuneACCESS table to in-frame rearrangements with V and J called. A share of clones is missing; checked studies link under half to unresolved V genes, and the rest is unexplained. Counted in this sample were 400,000 or so clones; approximately 86% of them appeared once. The biggest ten clones account for roughly 3.5% of the sample. The treatment or condition label, as the study defines it: approximately 18 received Ad26.COV2.S at low or high dose, single or two shots; several received placebo; per-sample allocation not given. Repertoires of vaccine and placebo recipients were sequenced from samples taken on day 63 after the first injection. Sequenced material: peripheral blood, taken in a trial of Ad26.COV2.S vaccine versus placebo. Source of these receptors: a person between 18 and 60 years old who received the Ad26.COV2.S COVID-19 vaccine or a placebo.

This clone has a single count. This chain joins TRBV7-6 and TRBJ1-6; a possible D gene is TRBD1 (6 bases). The CDR3 sequence is 15 residues long. The germline V gene has CDR1 SGHVS and CDR2 FNYEAQ. With 1 base removed from V and 3 bases from J, the gap between germline ends came to 7 bases. The CDR3 coding sequence is TGTGCCAGCAGCTTAGGGACAGACTATAATTCACCCCTCCACTTT. Translated: CASSLGTDYNSPLHF.

The rearrangement uses TRBV5-1 and TRBJ1-1; unclear D gene. The germline gives CDR1 SGHRS, CDR2 YFSETQ. Between the trimmed V and J ends, which lost 7 bases and 1 base, there was a span of 14 bases. This CDR3 has 14 residues. CDR3 sequence: CASVAGNSNTEAFF. The CDR3 nucleotides are TGCGCCAGCGTAGCTGGGAACTCGAACACTGAAGCTTTCTTT.

The chain combines TRBV9 with TRBJ1-1; no definite D call. From germline, CDR1 is SGDLS and CDR2 YYNGEE. Trimming removed 4 bases from V and 1 base from J, with 20 bases in between. CDR3 size: 17 residues. The CDR3 nucleotides are TGTGCCAGCAGCCATCCGGCGCGACGAGAGGGGAACACTGAAGCTTTCTTT. It encodes CASSHPARREGNTEAFF. Drawing the rest from reference TRBV9 and TRBJ1-1, the complete variable domain is DSGVTQTPKHLITATGQRVTLRCSPRSGDLSVYWYQQSLDQGLQFLIQYYNGEERAKGNILERFSAQQFPDLHSELNLSSLELGDSALYFCASSHPARREGNTEAFFGQGTRLTVV.

This clone was recorded only once. The rearrangement links TRBV9 to TRBJ2-1; TRBD2 might be the D (6 bases). Trimming stripped 3 bases from V and 8 bases from J, with 12 bases between. Germline loops: CDR1 SGDLS, CDR2 YYNGEE. The CDR3 runs 13 residues. In DNA, the CDR3 is TGTGCCAGCAGCGCACGACTAGTGGATGAGCAGTTCTTC. Amino acids: CASSARLVDEQFF.

The J gene is TRBJ1-4, the V gene TRBV5-5; D is undetermined. The CDR3 runs 13 residues. V was clipped by 2 bases and J by 5 bases, with 7 bases between them. Germline CDR1 reads SGHKS; CDR2 reads YYEKEE (reference sequence). This CDR3 is CASSFQFNEKLFF. The CDR3 DNA reads TGTGCCAGCAGCTTCCAGTTCAATGAAAAACTGTTTTTT.

In DNA form, the CDR3 reads TGCGCCAGCAGCCAAGGACAGGGTTATGGGGCCAACGTCCTGACTTTC. Amino acids: CASSQGQGYGANVLTF. The chain is built from TRBV4-1 and TRBJ2-6; 7 bases align to TRBD1. The CDR3 loop spans 16 amino acids. Per the germline V gene, CDR1 is MGHRA and CDR2 is YSYEKL. The V segment lost 1 base and the J segment 3 bases; nucleotides outside the gene matches: 3.

This chain connects TRBV19 to TRBJ1-1, with TRBD1 matching 9 bases. This CDR3 contains 14 residues. Trimming at V came to 4 bases and at J to 11 bases, leaving 11 bases not matched to a gene. In germline, CDR1 is LNHDA, CDR2 SQIVND (reference sequence). This CDR3 is CASSTREGTGWAFF. The CDR3 bases are TGTGCCAGTAGTACCAGAGAGGGGACAGGGTGGGCTTTCTTT.

The genes are TRBV7-9 and TRBJ1-1, with D perhaps TRBD1 (6 bases). Between the trimmed V and J ends, which lost 7 bases and 7 bases, there was a span of 22 bases. CDR3 length: 15 amino acids. Germline V gives CDR1 SEHNR, CDR2 FQNEAQ (reference sequence). This CDR3 reads CASIASWRGQSEAFF. The DNA of the CDR3 is TGTGCCAGCATCGCCAGTTGGCGGGGGCAAAGTGAAGCTTTCTTT.

The chain recombines TRBV7-8 with TRBJ1-6; a possible D gene is TRBD1 (5 bases). The CDR3 extends over 14 amino acids. Between the trimmed V and J ends, which lost 2 bases and 14 bases, there was a span of 16 bases. CDR1 is SGHVS, CDR2 FQNEAQ, per germline. This CDR3 reads CASSLNGEGVSLHF. The CDR3 DNA reads TGTGCCAGCAGCTTAAATGGGGAAGGGGTGTCCCTCCACTTT.

The V and J genes are TRBV4-1 and TRBJ1-1, with TRBD1 matching over 7 bases. The CDR3 sequence is 17 residues long. The V gene's germline CDR1 is MGHRA and CDR2 YSYEKL. Unmatched junction bases numbered 11, after V lost 3 bases and J lost 1 base. The CDR3 nucleotides read TGCGCCAGCAGCCAGGTACTCCCGGGACAGAGGAACACTGAAGCTTTCTTT. It encodes CASSQVLPGQRNTEAFF.

The J gene is TRBJ1-1, the V gene TRBV5-1; D gene unclear. Trimming took 2 bases from V and 1 from J, leaving 6 bases between them. The V gene's germline CDR1 is SGHRS and CDR2 YFSETQ. CDR3 length: 13 residues. The CDR3 coding sequence is TGCGCCAGCAGCTTTCGACAGAACACTGAAGCTTTCTTT. Translated, it gives CASSFRQNTEAFF.

This sequence joins TRBV27 and TRBJ1-2; 9 nucleotides agree with TRBD1. CDR1 MNHEY and CDR2 SMNVEV come from the germline V gene (reference sequence). J gave up 8 bases and V 3 bases, and 4 bases lay outside the gene matches. This CDR3 region has 13 residues. CDR3 nucleotides: TGTGCCAGCAGTTTCGACAGGGGGGGCGGCTACACCTTC. Amino acids: CASSFDRGGGYTF.

The rearrangement joins TRBV29-1 to TRBJ2-7, with TRBD2 identical over 7 bases. The CDR3 sequence is 12 residues long. CDR1 is SQVTM and CDR2 is ANQGSEA in the germline V gene. Germline trimming cut 4 bases from V and 0 bases from J; bases unmatched to any gene: 0. In DNA, the CDR3 is TGCAGCGTTGGCGGGGGCTCCTACGAGCAGTACTTC. Residues: CSVGGGSYEQYF.

V gene TRBV5-6 combines with J gene TRBJ2-1; 10 nucleotides agree with TRBD2. From germline, CDR1 is SGHDT and CDR2 YYEEEE. Trimming removed 4 bases from V and 4 bases from J; junction bases left unmatched: 17. This CDR3 is 19 amino acids long. Written as DNA, the CDR3 is TGTGCCAGCAGCCACTTTTCGCTAGCGGGGGCGAACGAATACAATGAGCAGTTCTTC. This encodes CASSHFSLAGANEYNEQFF.

The chain recombines TRBV25-1 with TRBJ2-5; 8 bases agree with TRBD1. Germline CDR1 reads MGHDK; CDR2 reads SYGVNS. The length of the CDR3 is 14 residues. The ends lost 10 bases at V and 5 bases at J; junction bases unmatched: 12. For the CDR3, the DNA is TGTGCCACCGATGGCGACAGGGGAGCTGAGACCCAGTACTTC. The encoded protein is CATDGDRGAETQYF.

This chain joins TRBV5-1 and TRBJ2-1; 10 bases fit TRBD2. This CDR3 contains 15 residues. Germline CDR1 SGHRS, CDR2 YFSETQ. J lost 7 bases, V lost 0 bases, and 4 bases had no gene match. DNA for the CDR3: TGCGCCAGCAGCTTGGATCTAGCGGGGGTTAATGAGCAGTTCTTC. Protein product: CASSLDLAGVNEQFF.

This chain joins TRBV28 and TRBJ1-1, with D possibly TRBD1 on 5 matching bases. The CDR3 covers 12 residues. Germline V lookup: CDR1 MDHEN, CDR2 SYDVKM. V lost 5 bases and J lost 11, with 15 bases in between. In nucleotides, the CDR3 is TGTGCCAGCAGTACGGGACGTTTCTTTGCTTTCTTT. This gives the protein CASSTGRFFAFF.

This clone was detected only once. The chain uses TRBV19 and TRBJ2-7; TRBD1 aligns across 7 bases. The ends lost 5 bases at V and 3 bases at J; junction bases unmatched: 7. The CDR3 has 14 residues. Per the germline V gene, CDR1 is LNHDA and CDR2 is SQIVND (reference sequence). The chain's CDR3 is CASSPGQIHYEQYF. CDR3 nucleotides: TGTGCCAGTAGTCCGGGACAGATCCACTACGAGCAGTACTTC.

This rearrangement joins TRBV6-6 to TRBJ2-5; unclear D gene. The germline gives CDR1 MNHNY, CDR2 SVGAGI (reference sequence). The CDR3 loop spans 11 amino acids. Trimming left V 1 base short and J 5 bases short, with 2 bases between. CDR3 amino acids: CASSYFETQYF. As DNA, the CDR3 is TGTGCCAGCAGTTACTTTGAGACCCAGTACTTC.

The chain couples TRBV7-6 to TRBJ1-4, with 8 positions matching TRBD1. Germline V gives CDR1 SGHVS, CDR2 FNYEAQ. V shed 4 bases, J shed 3 bases, and the junction held 7 bases outside the gene matches. The CDR3 contains 16 residues. CDR3 amino acids: CASSSSHRGSNEKLFF. The CDR3 nucleotides read TGTGCCAGCAGCTCGTCTCACAGGGGGTCTAATGAAAAACTGTTTTTT.

The CDR3 is CASSVPGEQFF. In nucleotides, the CDR3 is TGTGCCAGCAGTGTCCCAGGTGAGCAGTTCTTC. The chain recombines TRBV12-3 or TRBV12-4 with TRBJ2-1; D is unresolved. Deletions cut 5 bases from V and 9 bases from J, with 8 bases between. This CDR3 contains 11 residues.

This clone was counted once. The chain joins TRBV5-4 to TRBJ1-1; D uncertain. The CDR3 is made up of 14 amino acids. Looked up from germline, CDR1 is SGHNT and CDR2 is YYREEE (reference sequence). V was trimmed by 5 bases and J by 5 bases, leaving 16 bases between them. CDR3 nucleotides: TGTGCCAGCAGTAACCACCTTGGAGGGACTGAAGCTTTCTTT. Amino acid sequence: CASSNHLGGTEAFF.

Comments on this clone: The identical CDR3 is also encoded by other nucleotide sequences in the sample. The rearrangement uses TRBV7-9 and TRBJ1-2; D is undetermined. The germline V gene encodes CDR1 SEHNR and CDR2 FQNEAQ (reference sequence). This CDR3 contains 12 residues. Trimming removed 2 bases from V and 3 bases from J, with 4 bases in between. The CDR3 is CASSLSDYGYTF. The CDR3 DNA reads as TGTGCCAGCAGCTTATCGGACTATGGCTACACCTTC. Using reference TRBV7-9 and TRBJ1-2 for the parts outside the CDR3, the full variable domain is DTGVSQNPRHKITKRGQNVTFRCDPISEHNRLYWYRQTLGQGPEFLTYFQNEAQLEKSRLLSDRFSAERPKGSFSTLEIQRTEQGDSAMYLCASSLSDYGYTFGSGTRLTVV.

The count of this clone is one. V usage is TRBV3-1 (or the pseudogene TRBV3-2) and J usage is TRBJ1-4; 9 bases are a match to TRBD1. With 3 bases clipped from V and 6 bases from J, the junction kept 8 bases outside the gene matches. The CDR3 consists of 16 residues. The germline V gene encodes CDR1 LGHDT and CDR2 YNNKEL (reference sequence). The DNA for the CDR3 is TGTGCCAGCAGCCATCTTCCGGGACAGGGAGATGAAAAACTGTTTTTT. It encodes CASSHLPGQGDEKLFF.

The J gene is TRBJ1-1, the V gene TRBV27; no definite D call. Between the trimmed V and J ends, which lost 10 bases and 4 bases, there was a span of 10 bases. From germline, CDR1 is MNHEY and CDR2 SMNVEV (reference sequence). The CDR3 runs 11 residues. The CDR3 is CATRTATEAFF. The CDR3 DNA reads as TGTGCCACCCGGACGGCCACTGAAGCTTTCTTT.

The gene calls are TRBV5-1 and TRBJ2-3; 7 positions agree with TRBD1. V dropped 4 bases and J dropped 2; count of bases not matched to a gene: 4. CDR1 SGHRS and CDR2 YFSETQ come from the germline V gene. The CDR3 length is 14 residues. CDR3 amino acids: CASSLGTDTDTQYF. In DNA, the CDR3 is TGCGCCAGCAGCCTCGGGACAGACACAGATACGCAGTATTTT.

This rearrangement joins TRBV28 to TRBJ2-7; 8 bases are shared with TRBD2. Germline V CDR1 and CDR2: MDHEN, SYDVKM. The J segment lost 3 bases and the V segment lost 4 bases, leaving 17 bases of the junction unmatched. The CDR3 extends over 18 amino acids. The chain's CDR3 is CASSYRTFTSGGSYEQYF. Here the CDR3 DNA reads TGTGCCAGCAGTTACCGCACATTCACGAGCGGGGGTAGCTACGAGCAGTACTTC.

The J gene is TRBJ1-1, the V gene TRBV6-6, with TRBD1 as a possible D gene (5 bases). Germline-derived CDR1 and CDR2 are MNHNY and SVGAGI (reference sequence). Trimming left V 5 bases short and J 5 bases short, with 12 bases between. The CDR3 runs 13 residues. Here the CDR3 DNA reads TGTGCCAGCAGTCGTACCTACAGGACTGAAGCTTTCTTT. Its protein is CASSRTYRTEAFF.

In regard to this clone: The same CDR3 is also encoded by other DNA sequences in this sample. V usage is TRBV10-3 and J usage is TRBJ1-1, with a weak D call TRBD1 (5 bases). The length of the CDR3 is 12 residues. Germline V gives CDR1 ENHRY, CDR2 SYGVKD. The V gene lost 9 bases and the J gene lost 3 bases, with 11 bases spanning the gap. This chain's CDR3 is CAISGQDTEAFF. CDR3 in DNA: TGTGCCATATCGGGGCAGGACACTGAAGCTTTCTTT.

The chain couples TRBV30 to TRBJ1-2, with no clear D. V lost 5 bases and J 4 bases, leaving 8 bases between the germline ends. This CDR3 is built from 11 residues. The germline gives CDR1 GTSNPN, CDR2 SVGIG (reference sequence). CDR3 DNA: TGTGCCTGGGGGGAGGGCTATGGCTACACCTTC. It specifies CAWGEGYGYTF.

The chain is built from TRBV6-5 and TRBJ1-2; TRBD1 might be the D (5 bases). The CDR3 has 12 amino acids. V lost 6 bases and J 2 bases, leaving 7 bases between the germline ends. CDR1 is MNHEY and CDR2 is SVGAGI in the germline V gene. The CDR3 DNA reads TGTGCCAGCAGACGGACAAACTATGGCTACACCTTC. It translates to CASRRTNYGYTF.